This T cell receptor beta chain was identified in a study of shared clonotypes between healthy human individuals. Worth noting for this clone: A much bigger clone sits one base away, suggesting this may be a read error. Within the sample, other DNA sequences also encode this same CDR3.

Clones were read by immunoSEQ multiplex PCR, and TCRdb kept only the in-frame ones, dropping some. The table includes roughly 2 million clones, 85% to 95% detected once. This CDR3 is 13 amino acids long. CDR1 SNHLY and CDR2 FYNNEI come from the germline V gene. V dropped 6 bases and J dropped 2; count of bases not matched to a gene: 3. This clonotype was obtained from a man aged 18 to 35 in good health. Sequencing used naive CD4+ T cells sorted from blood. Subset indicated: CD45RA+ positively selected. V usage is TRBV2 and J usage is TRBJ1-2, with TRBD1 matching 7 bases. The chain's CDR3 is CASSQQGNYGYTF. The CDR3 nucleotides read TGTGCCAGCAGCCAACAGGGGAACTATGGCTACACCTTC.